This TCR beta chain stems from a study of blood T cell repertoires in COVID-19. Study as a whole: T cells, B-cell-depleted T cells, or PBMCs provided the cDNA or gDNA that served as material.

Generated by immunoSEQ multiplex PCR, the TCRdb table keeps only in-frame clones and is missing some. This table holds some 320,000 clones, more than 75% found once. Two negative PCRs, clearance, or symptom resolution had been documented for recovered Cohort 3 donors. CDR1 and CDR2 (germline): SNHLY, FYNNEI. The CDR3 is 14 residues long. V was shortened by 4 bases and J by 9 bases, with 17 bases between the two germline ends. The chain has TRBV2 and TRBJ2-3, with a tentative D call TRBD2 (5 bases). The source material was PBMCs or T cells enriched from blood (not recorded which). This TCR derives from a man between 60 and 70 years old who had recovered from COVID-19. The CDR3 loop reads CASSVYSGAATQYF. The DNA for the CDR3 is TGTGCCAGCAGTGTCTACAGCGGTGCTGCGACGCAGTATTTT.